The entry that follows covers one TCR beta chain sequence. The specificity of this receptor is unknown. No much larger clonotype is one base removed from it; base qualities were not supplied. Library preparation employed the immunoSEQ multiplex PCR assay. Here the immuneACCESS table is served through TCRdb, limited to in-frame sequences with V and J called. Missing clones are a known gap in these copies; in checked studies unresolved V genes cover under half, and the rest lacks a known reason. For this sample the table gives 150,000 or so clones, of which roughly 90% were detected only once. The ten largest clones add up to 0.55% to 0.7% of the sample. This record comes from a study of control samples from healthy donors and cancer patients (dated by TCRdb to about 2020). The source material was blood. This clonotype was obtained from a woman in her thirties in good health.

The encoded CDR3 is CSVGQGAPGELFF. The sequenced DNA: TGCAGCGTTGGGCAGGGGGCCCCCGGGGAGCTGTTTTTT. The chain joins TRBV29-1 to TRBJ2-2, and 8 junctional nucleotides match TRBD1. V has 4 bases trimmed and J has 6 bases trimmed; junction bases matching no gene number 4. CDR1 and CDR2 were assigned from the germline V gene as SQVTM and ANQGSEA. Reading from cysteine to phenylalanine, the CDR3 counts 13 amino acids. The CDR3 DNA has 39 bases and is translated from base 1.